These 30 T cell receptor beta chains originate from one sample sequenced in a study of T-cell memory formation after mild COVID-19. TCRdb ran MiXCR on the 5' RACE reads and lists one entry per CDR3 protein. Of about 180,000 distinct CDR3 sequences listed, approximately 16% are singletons. The sequenced sample consisted of PBMCs or a T cell subset sorted from them (not recorded which). These receptors originate from an adult woman who had mild COVID-19 (a few samples of this study predate the infection). Cell type and time point are not known.

J is TRBJ2-5 and V is TRBV7-9; 8 positions match TRBD2. This CDR3 contains 17 residues. The germline V gene encodes CDR1 SEHNR and CDR2 FQNEAQ (reference sequence). V gave up 3 bases and J gave up 5 bases; unmatched junction bases: 14. DNA for the CDR3: TGTGCCAGCAGCTTGGGAGCCAGCGGGAGTTTTTGGGAGACCCAGTACTTC. Residues: CASSLGASGSFWETQYF. The complete variable domain, with remaining parts taken from reference TRBV7-9 and TRBJ2-5, reads DTGVSQNPRHKITKRGQNVTFRCDPISEHNRLYWYRQTLGQGPEFLTYFQNEAQLEKSRLLSDRFSAERPKGSFSTLEIQRTEQGDSAMYLCASSLGASGSFWETQYFGPGTRLLVL.

The chain employs TRBV2 and TRBJ2-2, with TRBD1 matching 9 bases. In germline, CDR1 is SNHLY, CDR2 FYNNEI. The V gene end was trimmed by 6 bases and the J gene end by 0 bases; junction bases not matched to a gene: 8. The CDR3 totals 17 residues. The CDR3 nucleotides read TGTGCCAGCAGCCTGGAGAGACAGGGGGCGAACACCGGGGAGCTGTTTTTT. Translating it yields CASSLERQGANTGELFF.

This clonotype has only a few counts. The chain couples TRBV11-2 to TRBJ2-1; possibly TRBD1 for D (6 bases). V was clipped by 3 bases and J by 5 bases, with 14 bases between them. This CDR3 is built from 15 residues. Germline loops: CDR1 SGHAT, CDR2 FQNNGV. CDR3 protein: CASSLVQGGNNEQFF. CDR3 nucleotides: TGTGCCAGCAGCTTGGTACAGGGTGGTAACAATGAGCAGTTCTTC.

This chain joins TRBV7-2 and TRBJ1-4, with a tentative D call TRBD1 (5 bases). Trimming cost V 5 bases and J 4 bases, with 14 bases left between them. This CDR3 comprises 15 residues. CDR1 is SGHTA and CDR2 is FQGNSA in the germline V gene. CDR3 region: CASSALQVLNEKLFF. CDR3 DNA: TGTGCCAGCAGCGCTCTACAGGTCCTTAATGAAAAACTGTTTTTT.

This clonotype was recorded a few times. This chain connects TRBV20-1 to TRBJ2-2; no reliable D call. Trimming pared 3 bases from V and 9 bases from J, leaving 8 bases between. The germline V gene has CDR1 DFQATT and CDR2 SNEGSKA (reference sequence). The CDR3 runs 11 residues. The CDR3 reads CSARSPRELFF. Here the CDR3 DNA reads TGCAGTGCTAGGAGTCCCAGGGAGCTGTTTTTT.

This clonotype was counted only a few times. This chain links TRBV7-2 with TRBJ1-1; D unresolved. This CDR3 is built from 13 residues. V lost 1 base and J lost 5, with 8 bases in between. Germline-derived CDR1 and CDR2 are SGHTA and FQGNSA. The CDR3 protein is CASSLEAGTEAFF. DNA of the CDR3: TGTGCCAGCAGCTTAGAAGCAGGAACTGAAGCTTTCTTT.

This clonotype was picked up a small number of times. V gene TRBV3-1 combines with J gene TRBJ2-1; TRBD2 is a possible D gene (5 bases). Deletions cut 0 bases from V and 6 bases from J, with 12 bases between. The CDR3 length is 15 residues. Germline V CDR1 and CDR2: LGHDT, YNNKEL (reference sequence). CDR3 sequence: CASSQELLGSNEQFF. The CDR3 DNA is TGTGCCAGCAGCCAAGAATTGTTAGGGAGCAATGAGCAGTTCTTC.

The chain employs TRBV15 and TRBJ1-3; TRBD1 matches 7 bases. The junction had 7 bases not matched to a gene; V was cut back by 6 bases and J by 2 bases. CDR1 and CDR2 from the germline V gene are LNHNV and YYDKDF (reference sequence). This CDR3 is built from 15 residues. For the CDR3, the DNA is TGTGCCACCAGAAGGACAGGTTCTACTGGAAACACCATATATTTT. It codes for CATRRTGSTGNTIYF.

This clonotype was found once. The chain has TRBV5-1 and TRBJ1-4; D unresolved. CDR3 length: 14 amino acids. Trimming removed 4 bases at V and 0 bases at J, with 7 bases between. Germline lookup yields CDR1 SGHRS and CDR2 YFSETQ. CDR3 DNA: TGCGCCAGCAGCCGGGGAGCAACTAATGAAAAACTGTTTTTT. Residues: CASSRGATNEKLFF.

This chain uses TRBV3-1 with TRBJ1-6; D may be TRBD1 (5 bases). With 4 bases removed from V and 7 bases from J, the gap between germline ends came to 11 bases. CDR1 and CDR2 (germline): LGHDT, YNNKEL (reference sequence). This CDR3 is 14 amino acids long. DNA of the CDR3: TGTGCCAGCAGCCCAGGACAAGTCAATTCACCCCTCCACTTT. It specifies CASSPGQVNSPLHF. Based on the CDR3 plus reference TRBV3-1 and TRBJ1-6, the full variable domain is DTAVSQTPKYLVTQMGNDKSIKCEQNLGHDTMYWYKQDSKKFLKIMFSYNNKELIINETVPNRFSPKSPDKAHLNLHINSLELGDSAVYFCASSPGQVNSPLHFGNGTRLTVT.

V usage is TRBV7-2 and J usage is TRBJ2-1, with TRBD1 matching 8 bases. The CDR3 consists of 15 residues. Trimming removed 5 bases from V and 1 base from J; junction bases left unmatched: 4. Per the germline V gene, CDR1 is SGHTA and CDR2 is FQGNSA. This CDR3 is CASSPDRASYNEQFF. For the CDR3, the DNA is TGTGCCAGCAGCCCGGACAGGGCTTCCTACAATGAGCAGTTCTTC.

V and J are TRBV11-2 and TRBJ1-1; 7 bases fit TRBD1. Germline lookup yields CDR1 SGHAT and CDR2 FQNNGV. CDR3 length equals 16 residues. The trim removed 1 base at V and 4 bases at J, leaving 9 bases unmatched. The DNA for the CDR3 is TGTGCCAGCAGCTTAGTTGGGACAGATGGGGGCACTGAAGCTTTCTTT. It encodes CASSLVGTDGGTEAFF.

The V call is TRBV4-1, the J call TRBJ2-2; D ambiguous. In germline, CDR1 is MGHRA, CDR2 YSYEKL. V was trimmed by 10 bases and J by 4 bases, leaving 16 bases between them. The CDR3 has 14 amino acids. The CDR3 nucleotides are TGCGCCACCAACACCCCGGGTAGCACCGGGGAGCTGTTTTTT. This codes for CATNTPGSTGELFF.

This clonotype was detected ten times or more. The chain employs TRBV7-9 and TRBJ2-3; D gene uncertain. This CDR3 region has 13 residues. The ends were cut back, 7 bases at V and 0 bases at J, with 8 bases in the middle. Germline V gene sequence: CDR1 SEHNR, CDR2 FQNEAQ (reference sequence). CDR3 coding DNA: TGTGCCAGCACCCGTCCTAGCACAGATACGCAGTATTTT. Translation: CASTRPSTDTQYF. The whole variable domain, remainder taken from reference TRBV7-9 and TRBJ2-3, is DTGVSQNPRHKITKRGQNVTFRCDPISEHNRLYWYRQTLGQGPEFLTYFQNEAQLEKSRLLSDRFSAERPKGSFSTLEIQRTEQGDSAMYLCASTRPSTDTQYFGPGTRLTVL.

The CDR3 protein is CAWSVRSRQGLGYTF. The CDR3 coding sequence is TGTGCCTGGAGTGTAAGGTCCCGACAGGGGCTAGGCTACACCTTC. The V and J genes are TRBV30 and TRBJ1-2; TRBD1 aligns across 8 bases. Germline assignment: CDR1 GTSNPN and CDR2 SVGIG (reference sequence). This CDR3 has 15 residues. V was clipped by 0 bases and J by 8 bases; unmatched bases: 11.

V usage is TRBV7-2 and J usage is TRBJ2-3, with a tentative D call TRBD1 (6 bases). Trimming stripped 3 bases from V and 6 bases from J, with 13 bases between. CDR3 length equals 14 residues. Looked up from germline, CDR1 is SGHTA and CDR2 is FQGNSA. The CDR3 DNA is TGTGCCAGCAGCTTCCCAGGGGCCCCGGATACGCAGTATTTT. This encodes CASSFPGAPDTQYF.

This clonotype was detected a few times. The chain links TRBV7-9 to TRBJ1-2; possible D gene TRBD1, 5 bases. This CDR3 spans 13 amino acids. Trimming stripped 0 bases from V and 9 bases from J, with 11 bases between. Germline CDR1 and CDR2: SEHNR and FQNEAQ (reference sequence). The CDR3 loop reads CASSLAGRTSYTF. DNA for the CDR3: TGTGCCAGCAGCTTAGCGGGGCGCACTAGCTACACCTTC. Looking up the rest from reference TRBV7-9 and TRBJ1-2 gives the full variable domain: DTGVSQNPRHKITKRGQNVTFRCDPISEHNRLYWYRQTLGQGPEFLTYFQNEAQLEKSRLLSDRFSAERPKGSFSTLEIQRTEQGDSAMYLCASSLAGRTSYTFGSGTRLTVV.

This clonotype was seen more than once but under ten times. The J gene is TRBJ2-1, the V gene TRBV9, with D maybe TRBD1 (6 bases). Germline CDR1 SGDLS, CDR2 YYNGEE. V was pared by 3 bases and J by 9 bases, with 7 bases between. This CDR3 has 11 amino acids. The CDR3 nucleotides are TGTGCCAGCAGCGGCAGGGGTGAGCAGTTCTTC. Amino acid sequence: CASSGRGEQFF. The variable domain in full, completed from reference TRBV9 and TRBJ2-1, reads DSGVTQTPKHLITATGQRVTLRCSPRSGDLSVYWYQQSLDQGLQFLIQYYNGEERAKGNILERFSAQQFPDLHSELNLSSLELGDSALYFCASSGRGEQFFGPGTRLTVL.

This clonotype was seen more than once but under ten times. V and J are TRBV11-3 and TRBJ2-3; D is unresolved. The germline V gene has CDR1 SGHNT and CDR2 YENEEA. V dropped 5 bases and J dropped 3 bases, with 21 bases sitting between them. The CDR3 extends over 17 amino acids. The CDR3 here is CASSPGDLSLGTDTQYF. For the CDR3, the DNA is TGTGCCAGCAGCCCCGGTGACTTATCGCTTGGGACAGATACGCAGTATTTT.

The rearrangement links TRBV7-9 to TRBJ2-5; D gene ambiguous. Germline CDR1 SEHNR, CDR2 FQNEAQ (reference sequence). The length of the CDR3 is 14 residues. V gave up 2 bases and J gave up 2 bases, with 9 bases separating them. The CDR3 sequence: CASSLSYTQETQYF. CDR3 nucleotide sequence: TGTGCCAGCAGCTTAAGCTACACACAAGAGACCCAGTACTTC.

V gene TRBV12-3 or TRBV12-4 combines with J gene TRBJ1-1; TRBD1 matches 7 bases. J was trimmed by 1 base and V by 4 bases; bases with no gene match: 21. The CDR3 runs 20 residues. The CDR3 DNA reads TGTGCCAGCAGTTCAGCGAGAAGGGGGCGAATGGGGAGAGAGAACACTGAAGCTTTCTTT. Its protein product is CASSSARRGRMGRENTEAFF.

This clonotype was picked up many times. The V gene is TRBV4-3, the J gene TRBJ2-5, with D possibly called TRBD1 or TRBD2 (6 bases each). V was clipped by 4 bases and J by 5 bases, with 17 bases between them. Per the germline V gene, CDR1 is LGHNA and CDR2 is YSLEER. The CDR3 is 15 amino acids. CDR3 loop: CASSPVLGGPETQYF. CDR3 DNA: TGCGCCAGCAGCCCGGTGTTGGGGGGCCCCGAGACCCAGTACTTC.

This clonotype was seen a single time. This chain joins TRBV9 and TRBJ2-5, with D possibly TRBD2 on 6 matching bases. Per the germline V gene, CDR1 is SGDLS and CDR2 is YYNGEE. The CDR3 sequence is 13 residues long. V was pared by 1 base and J by 4 bases, with 8 bases between. The DNA of the CDR3 is TGTGCCAGCAGCGTAACGGGACTAGAGACCCAGTACTTC. Its translation is CASSVTGLETQYF.

The rearrangement links TRBV6-2 or TRBV6-3 to TRBJ2-2; TRBD2 matches at 13 bases. Trimming took 5 bases from V and 0 from J; bases not matched to a gene: 0. Germline assignment: CDR1 MNHEY and CDR2 SVGEGT. The length of the CDR3 is 16 residues. The CDR3 is CASSGTSGTNTGELFF. The CDR3 DNA reads TGTGCCAGCAGTGGGACTAGCGGGACGAACACCGGGGAGCTGTTTTTT.

This clonotype has a handful of counts. This chain links TRBV5-1 with TRBJ2-3, with TRBD1 matching 9 bases. The germline V gene has CDR1 SGHRS and CDR2 YFSETQ. Trimming cost V 5 bases and J 4 bases; bases outside gene matches: 5. The CDR3 runs 14 residues. CDR3 region: CASSTDRGSDTQYF. The CDR3 DNA sequence: TGCGCCAGCAGTACCGACAGGGGGTCAGATACGCAGTATTTT.

The chain couples TRBV28 to TRBJ1-2; 9 bases line up with TRBD1. This CDR3 region has 15 residues. V lost 3 bases, J lost 7 bases, and 9 bases stayed unmatched. From germline, CDR1 is MDHEN and CDR2 SYDVKM. In nucleotides, the CDR3 is TGTGCCAGCAGTTTTCGGTCTTGGACAGGGGCTGGCTACACCTTC. It encodes CASSFRSWTGAGYTF.

The rearrangement links TRBV7-6 to TRBJ1-5, with unresolved D. Trimming took 2 bases from V and 3 from J, leaving 8 bases between them. Per the germline V gene, CDR1 is SGHVS and CDR2 is FNYEAQ. The CDR3 is 14 amino acids. This CDR3 reads CASSLSGFNQPQHF. As DNA, the CDR3 is TGTGCCAGCAGCTTATCTGGGTTCAATCAGCCCCAGCATTTT.

The chain's CDR3 is CASSRLTSGSPYNEQFF. DNA for the CDR3: TGCGCCAGCAGCAGACTGACTAGCGGGAGTCCCTACAATGAGCAGTTCTTC. This chain joins TRBV5-1 and TRBJ2-1; 12 bases fit TRBD2. The CDR3 is made up of 17 amino acids. J lost 2 bases, V lost 4 bases, and 7 bases had no gene match. Germline V gives CDR1 SGHRS, CDR2 YFSETQ.

The chain combines TRBV5-1 with TRBJ2-1, with 11 bases that match TRBD2. The CDR3 sequence is 19 residues long. Germline lookup yields CDR1 SGHRS and CDR2 YFSETQ. Unmatched junction bases numbered 20, after V lost 6 bases and J lost 6 bases. DNA of the CDR3: TGCGCCAGCACCGCCCCCAACTCCGGGACTAGCGGCCTCAGCAATGAGCAGTTCTTC. Amino acids: CASTAPNSGTSGLSNEQFF.

This clonotype was counted at least ten times. The rearrangement links TRBV7-9 to TRBJ2-5; D not resolved. The CDR3 is 12 residues long. V was trimmed by 5 bases and J by 4 bases, leaving 8 bases between them. CDR1 and CDR2 (germline): SEHNR, FQNEAQ (reference sequence). The CDR3 loop reads CASSLSGETQYF. The CDR3 nucleotides read TGTGCCAGCAGCCTTAGTGGAGAGACCCAGTACTTC.